The T cell receptor beta chain under discussion was sequenced for a study of control samples from healthy donors and cancer patients. This clone was detected only once. This table comes from immunoSEQ multiplex PCR, and its TCRdb copy is limited to in-frame clones, with some not included. The table has approximately 81,000 clones, 94% seen once. The sequenced sample was blood. The clonotype comes from a woman under 30 in good health.

The CDR3 DNA follows: TGCGCCAGCAGGAGCCAGGTGGCGGAAGAGACCCAGTACTTC. Protein product: CASRSQVAEETQYF. V gene TRBV5-1 combines with J gene TRBJ2-5; D ambiguous. The germline gives CDR1 SGHRS, CDR2 YFSETQ. The CDR3 extends over 14 amino acids. V lost 5 bases to trimming and J lost 3 bases, with 14 bases between them.